This T cell receptor beta chain is from a study of blood T cell repertoires in COVID-19. Here immunoSEQ multiplex PCR was the method, and the copy in TCRdb shows in-frame clones only, minus some. The data show about 350,000 clones, around 87% seen once. Participant ages covered about 18 to 89 years across some 25 US areas. Specimen: PBMCs or T cells enriched from blood (not recorded which). The TCR originated in a woman aged 25-40 years who had recovered from COVID-19.

The CDR3 bases are TGTGCCACCAGTGACCAGGACAGGGCAAACACCGATCAGCCCCAGCATTTT. Translated, it gives CATSDQDRANTDQPQHF. The V call is TRBV24-1, the J call TRBJ1-5, with 8 bases fitting TRBD1. The CDR3 loop spans 17 amino acids. The junction had 12 bases not matched to a gene; V was cut back by 4 bases and J by 5 bases. CDR1 is KGHDR, CDR2 SFDVKD, per germline.